The clone carrying this TCR beta chain was seen at least ten times. The antigen remains undetermined. These data come from a study of CD8 T cells in ankylosing spondylitis. Study findings and constraints: It appeared that ankylosing spondylitis blood was characterized by a TCR beta motif of 8 or 9 highly homologous variants.

Making use of molecular barcodes, quantitative 5'-RACE generated TCR beta libraries. Each CDR3 protein is one row after TCRdb ran MiXCR on the 5' RACE reads. The repertoire consists of roughly 230,000 distinct CDR3 sequences, with approximately 8% occurring once and the leading ten covering 4.5% to 5%. This CDR3 comprises 14 residues. Trimming shortened V by 1 base and J by 6 bases, and 10 bases separated the two germline ends. Germline V lookup: CDR1 LGHNA, CDR2 YSLEER. Sequencing input: blood, either unsorted or a sorted T cell fraction (not recorded which). The V and J genes are TRBV4-3 and TRBJ1-5; possible D gene TRBD1, 6 bases. The receptor's source is a female donor with ankylosing spondylitis or in good health (not recorded which). The CDR3 protein is CASSQVTGSQPQHF. In nucleotides, the CDR3 is TGCGCCAGCAGCCAAGTGACAGGATCTCAGCCCCAGCATTTT.